The clone carrying this T cell receptor beta chain occurred a few times. Antigen: not known. Data came from immunoSEQ multiplex PCR; TCRdb stores just in-frame clones and leaves some out. The sample consists of about 97,000 clones, more than 80% of them appearing once. This entry is derived from a study of graft-versus-host responses after intestinal transplantation. Turning to the study itself: Transplant recipients had multivisceral, liver-intestinal, or isolated intestinal grafts. Recipients across the board were started on anti-thymocyte globulin induction, then kept on tacrolimus and steroids for about 3 years.

The study, taken as a whole, reports: Within the allografts of patients who had graft-donor T cell macrochimerism, graft-versus-host to host-versus-graft clonal ratios were high. Analysis identified GvH clones in recipient marrow, with some appearing first in ileum or blood.

This CDR3 has 12 amino acids. Germline loops: CDR1 MNHNY, CDR2 SVGAGI (reference sequence). The V end lost 6 bases, the J end lost 5 bases, and 7 bases lay between the germline ends. The chain is built from TRBV6-6 and TRBJ2-2; D unclear. The TCR comes from a human patient who received an intestinal transplant, so some T cells may come from the graft donor. Sequencing used PBMCs, obtained about 450 days after intestinal transplant. The DNA of the CDR3 is TGTGCCAGCAGCCCCTCGACCGGGGAGCTGTTTTTT. Protein: CASSPSTGELFF.